These 9 T cell receptor beta chains came from one sample sequenced in a study of cytomegalovirus exposure and HLA in healthy donors. PCR used 60 Vbeta primers and 13 Jbeta primers. The repertoire was sequenced with immunoSEQ multiplex PCR; TCRdb's copy has only in-frame clones and lacks some. The repertoire holds approximately 160,000 clones, about 76% seen once, with around 3% in the top ten. Sequenced input: PBMCs. The receptors were gathered from a woman aged 40 to 50 in good health and CMV-seropositive.

The chain uses TRBV5-1 and TRBJ2-1; D ambiguous. With 0 bases removed from V and 5 bases from J, the gap between germline ends came to 9 bases. Germline V gives CDR1 SGHRS, CDR2 YFSETQ. This CDR3 is 14 amino acids long. CDR3 bases: TGCGCCAGCAGCTTGGCCGTTCAGAACAATGAGCAGTTCTTC. It codes for CASSLAVQNNEQFF.

The chain is built from TRBV6-6 and TRBJ2-5; 8 bases align to TRBD2. Germline V lookup: CDR1 MNHNY, CDR2 SVGAGI (reference sequence). Germline trimming cut 2 bases from V and 3 bases from J; bases unmatched to any gene: 5. The CDR3 is 15 amino acids. CDR3 DNA sequence: TGTGCCAGCAGTTACGGGACTAGGGGGGAAGAGACCCAGTACTTC. Its translation is CASSYGTRGEETQYF.

This clone came up a few times. This chain joins TRBV5-4 and TRBJ1-1; 10 bases line up with TRBD1. The trim removed 3 bases at V and 5 bases at J, leaving 4 bases unmatched. This CDR3 spans 14 amino acids. Looked up from germline, CDR1 is SGHNT and CDR2 is YYREEE (reference sequence). The CDR3 loop is CASSSPGQGTEAFF. CDR3 coding DNA: TGTGCCAGCAGCTCGCCGGGACAGGGGACTGAAGCTTTCTTT.

The chain joins TRBV29-1 to TRBJ2-2, with a weak D call TRBD2 (7 bases). The CDR3 sequence is 12 residues long. Trimming removed 4 bases from V and 9 bases from J, with 12 bases in between. Germline V gene sequence: CDR1 SQVTM, CDR2 ANQGSEA. The CDR3 reads CSVGGGGRELFF. The CDR3 DNA is TGCAGCGTTGGTGGGGGGGGCAGGGAGCTGTTTTTT.

The CDR3 here is CASRQGRDYGYTF. The CDR3 DNA follows: TGTGCCAGTAGGCAGGGGCGTGACTATGGCTACACCTTC. The J gene is TRBJ1-2, the V gene TRBV19; D perhaps matches TRBD1 (6 bases). The CDR3 extends over 13 amino acids. Germline V gene sequence: CDR1 LNHDA, CDR2 SQIVND (reference sequence). V was pared by 6 bases and J by 3 bases, with 11 bases between.

The chain couples TRBV10-2 to TRBJ2-3, with 8 bases lining up with TRBD1. The CDR3 extends over 15 amino acids. The V segment lost 5 bases and the J segment 2 bases; nucleotides outside the gene matches: 6. Germline V gives CDR1 WSHSY, CDR2 SAAADI. In DNA, the CDR3 is TGCGCCAGCAGTTCCGGGACAGGTCTCACAGATACGCAGTATTTT. Translated, it gives CASSSGTGLTDTQYF.

CDR3 residues: CASSQETGARAYF. CDR3 coding DNA: TGCGCCAGCAGCCAAGAAACCGGAGCGAGAGCGTACTTC. The J gene is TRBJ2-7, the V gene TRBV4-1; D unclear. Trimming cost V 0 bases and J 12 bases, with 15 bases left between them. In germline, CDR1 is MGHRA, CDR2 YSYEKL. The CDR3 spans 13 residues.

In its sample, this clone was seen once. This sequence joins TRBV7-2 and TRBJ2-5; D is perhaps TRBD2 (7 bases). V was trimmed by 5 bases and J by 4 bases, leaving 20 bases between them. Germline CDR1 reads SGHTA; CDR2 reads FQGNSA. CDR3 length equals 16 residues. CDR3 in amino acids: CASSQWGGATPETQYF. As DNA, the CDR3 is TGTGCCAGCAGCCAGTGGGGGGGGGCGACTCCAGAGACCCAGTACTTC.

This clone was detected only once. CDR3 in amino acids: CASSPLSTDTQYF. The CDR3 DNA sequence: TGTGCCAGCAGCCCACTGAGCACAGATACGCAGTATTTT. The rearrangement links TRBV7-9 to TRBJ2-3; D uncertain. The CDR3 covers 13 residues. V lost 5 bases to trimming and J lost 0 bases, with 6 bases between them. CDR1 SEHNR and CDR2 FQNEAQ come from the germline V gene (reference sequence).